This T cell receptor beta chain came from a study of blood T cell repertoires in COVID-19. Study summary: From T cells, B-cell-depleted T cells, or PBMCs came the material, which was cDNA or gDNA.

Profiling relied on immunoSEQ multiplex PCR, and the TCRdb table lists in-frame clones only, not all of them. The sample lists about 180,000 clones, approximately 90% occurring once. Per the germline V gene, CDR1 is MNHNS and CDR2 is SASEGT. The CDR3 has 16 amino acids. The germline V and J ends were trimmed by 1 base and 0 bases, with 13 bases remaining between them. This rearrangement joins TRBV6-1 to TRBJ2-7, with D unresolved. The sample taken for sequencing was peripheral blood. The sequence derives from a woman in her thirties with acute or convalescent COVID-19. As DNA, the CDR3 is TGTGCCAGCAGTGAAGTGCCCAGTCCCCCCTCCTACGAGCAGTACTTC. This sequence encodes CASSEVPSPPSYEQYF.